Shown below are 28 T cell receptor beta chains from a single sample sequenced in a study of cytomegalovirus exposure and HLA in healthy donors. 60 Vbeta and 13 Jbeta primers were used in PCR. Here immunoSEQ multiplex PCR was the method, and the copy in TCRdb shows in-frame clones only, minus some. The sample has approximately 200,000 clones, around 80% seen once. Sequencing input: PBMCs. The receptors stem from a woman younger than 45 in good health and CMV-seropositive.

The rearrangement joins TRBV11-3 to TRBJ2-1, with TRBD1 matching 7 bases. V shed 1 base and J 0 bases; nucleotides not matched to a gene: 9. The length of the CDR3 is 18 residues. Germline V gene data show CDR1 as SGHNT and CDR2 as YENEEA. The CDR3 loop is CASSLAYPQGSSYNEQFF. Here the CDR3 DNA reads TGTGCCAGCAGCTTAGCGTACCCACAGGGGAGCTCCTACAATGAGCAGTTCTTC.

This clone occurred a few times. The J gene is TRBJ2-2, the V gene TRBV5-8; no clear D. Germline-derived CDR1 and CDR2 are SGHTS and YDEGEE. V was pared by 4 bases and J by 6 bases, with 22 bases between. The CDR3 sequence is 17 residues long. For the CDR3, the DNA is TGTGCCAGCAGCCGTACTGACTCATGGGTTTTTGCCGGGGAGCTGTTTTTT. This gives the protein CASSRTDSWVFAGELFF.

The chain couples TRBV7-2 to TRBJ1-4, with D perhaps TRBD1 (5 bases). Germline V gene data show CDR1 as SGHTA and CDR2 as FQGNSA. V was pared by 0 bases and J by 5 bases, with 10 bases between. The CDR3 totals 15 residues. As DNA, the CDR3 is TGTGCCAGCAGCTTAGCCGGGACTGCCAATGAAAAACTGTTTTTT. This encodes CASSLAGTANEKLFF.

The V call is TRBV4-1, the J call TRBJ1-1; no clear D gene. Trimming took off 4 bases at V and 0 bases at J, with 12 bases between the two ends. CDR3 length equals 15 residues. CDR1 and CDR2 (germline): MGHRA, YSYEKL. The CDR3 here is CASSRFKEMNTEAFF. The CDR3 DNA reads TGCGCCAGCAGCCGATTTAAGGAGATGAACACTGAAGCTTTCTTT.

The table lists this clone with a few counts. The chain carries TRBV11-2 and TRBJ2-3; the D is unclear. V lost 8 bases to trimming and J lost 0 bases, with 15 bases between them. The CDR3 has 15 amino acids. Germline CDR1 SGHAT, CDR2 FQNNGV. The CDR3 sequence is CASARRPGSTDTQYF. Written as DNA, the CDR3 is TGTGCCAGCGCCCGGCGACCGGGTAGCACAGATACGCAGTATTTT.

The chain links TRBV4-1 to TRBJ2-3, with 11 bases lining up with TRBD2. Germline assignment: CDR1 MGHRA and CDR2 YSYEKL. The CDR3 has 15 residues. V was clipped by 4 bases and J by 7 bases; unmatched bases: 7. The CDR3 loop is CASSLLAGAQNTQYF. In DNA, the CDR3 is TGCGCCAGCAGCCTACTAGCGGGGGCTCAAAATACGCAGTATTTT.

The J gene is TRBJ2-3, the V gene TRBV27; D possibly corresponds to TRBD2 (6 bases). The CDR3 has 14 amino acids. V was cut by 2 bases and J by 10 bases, with 16 bases left in between. The germline CDR1 and CDR2 sequences are MNHEY and SMNVEV (reference sequence). The CDR3 reads CASSLRIGTFAQYF. The DNA of the CDR3 is TGTGCCAGCAGTTTACGCATAGGGACTTTCGCGCAGTATTTT.

This clone was counted a few times. The chain joins TRBV4-2 to TRBJ2-2, with 8 bases identical to TRBD2. CDR3 length: 15 residues. Germline V gene data show CDR1 as LGHNA and CDR2 as YNFKEQ. V lost 4 bases and J lost 1; bases outside the gene matches: 2. The CDR3, as DNA: TGTGCCAGCAGCCGGAGCGGGGGGAACACCGGGGAGCTGTTTTTT. It translates to CASSRSGGNTGELFF.

The chain carries TRBV7-8 and TRBJ2-7, with a tentative D call TRBD2 (5 bases). The germline V gene encodes CDR1 SGHVS and CDR2 FQNEAQ. Trimming left V 5 bases short and J 1 base short, with 9 bases between. The CDR3 sequence is 13 residues long. The CDR3 DNA sequence: TGTGCCAGCAGCCCCGCGGGTTCCTACGAGCAGTACTTC. It translates to CASSPAGSYEQYF.

The CDR3 coding sequence is TGTGCCAGCAATAATTATTCTGCGGGGGGCCTGGAGACCCAGTACTTC. It encodes CASNNYSAGGLETQYF. The chain recombines TRBV7-2 with TRBJ2-5; 8 bases match TRBD2. The germline CDR1 and CDR2 sequences are SGHTA and FQGNSA. The CDR3 has 16 amino acids. The trim removed 7 bases at V and 5 bases at J, leaving 15 bases unmatched. The full variable domain, completed using reference TRBV7-2 and TRBJ2-5, is GAGVSQSPSNKVTEKGKDVELRCDPISGHTALYWYRQSLGQGLEFLIYFQGNSAPDKSGLPSDRFSAERTGGSVSTLTIQRTQQEDSAVYLCASNNYSAGGLETQYFGPGTRLLVL.

This clone was counted only a few times. The chain recombines TRBV5-4 with TRBJ2-4; 9 bases align to TRBD2. The CDR3 spans 15 residues. Germline V gives CDR1 SGHNT, CDR2 YYREEE (reference sequence). Unmatched junction bases numbered 10, after V lost 4 bases and J lost 8 bases. The CDR3 here is CASSAAGGPEDIQYF. DNA of the CDR3: TGTGCCAGCAGCGCGGCGGGGGGGCCGGAGGACATTCAGTACTTC. Supplemented by reference TRBV5-4 and TRBJ2-4, the full variable domain reads ETGVTQSPTHLIKTRGQQVTLRCSSQSGHNTVSWYQQALGQGPQFIFQYYREEENGRGNFPPRFSGLQFPNYSSELNVNALELDDSALYLCASSAAGGPEDIQYFGAGTRLSVL.

The chain has TRBV11-3 and TRBJ2-7, with D possibly TRBD2 on 5 matching bases. Germline CDR1 SGHNT, CDR2 YENEEA. This CDR3 spans 14 amino acids. With 5 bases removed from V and 0 bases from J, the gap between germline ends came to 11 bases. CDR3 in DNA: TGTGCCAGCAGCCCCCGCGCGGGCTCCTACGAGCAGTACTTC. Residues: CASSPRAGSYEQYF.

The CDR3 here is CASSFRVSTEAFF. The CDR3 DNA is TGTGCCAGCAGCTTCAGGGTGAGCACTGAAGCTTTCTTT. This chain links TRBV7-2 with TRBJ1-1; D is possibly TRBD1 (5 bases). In germline, CDR1 is SGHTA, CDR2 FQGNSA. The CDR3 runs to 13 residues. The V and J ends lost 3 bases and 4 bases respectively, with 9 bases between them.

This rearrangement joins TRBV5-1 to TRBJ2-1; a possible D gene is TRBD1 (5 bases). The CDR3 covers 15 residues. Between the trimmed V and J ends, which lost 4 bases and 2 bases, there was a span of 13 bases. Germline CDR1 and CDR2: SGHRS and YFSETQ. The CDR3 DNA reads as TGCGCCAGCAGCCTTACAGGCCCTACCTACAATGAGCAGTTCTTC. Amino acids: CASSLTGPTYNEQFF.

The chain joins TRBV11-3 to TRBJ1-2, with 7 bases lining up with TRBD1. The CDR3 is made up of 15 amino acids. J lost 5 bases, V lost 5 bases, and 11 bases had no gene match. In germline, CDR1 is SGHNT, CDR2 YENEEA. The CDR3 region has the DNA TGTGCCAGCAGCCCCTGGGACAGTTTAGAATATGGCTACACCTTC. Amino acids: CASSPWDSLEYGYTF.

The V call is TRBV4-3, the J call TRBJ2-1; D is ambiguous. Looked up from germline, CDR1 is LGHNA and CDR2 is YSLEER. Trimming pared 0 bases from V and 1 base from J, leaving 10 bases between. The CDR3 runs 16 residues. The CDR3 reads CASSQELVKSYNEQFF. DNA of the CDR3: TGCGCCAGCAGCCAAGAACTGGTGAAGTCCTACAATGAGCAGTTCTTC.

This clone appeared once. V gene TRBV10-1 combines with J gene TRBJ1-4; 9 bases are shared with TRBD1. The junction had 8 bases not matched to a gene; V was cut back by 7 bases and J by 5 bases. The CDR3 extends over 15 amino acids. In germline, CDR1 is WNHNN, CDR2 SYGVQD (reference sequence). In DNA form, the CDR3 reads TGCGCCAGCATCAGAGGGACAGGGCTAAATGAAAAACTGTTTTTT. This encodes CASIRGTGLNEKLFF.

This chain uses TRBV2 with TRBJ2-7; 12 positions agree with TRBD2. The CDR3 is 17 amino acids. The junction had 9 bases not matched to a gene; V was cut back by 6 bases and J by 0 bases. Germline V gene lookup returns CDR1 SNHLY and CDR2 FYNNEI. The CDR3 spells CASSARTSGMSSYEQYF. CDR3 DNA: TGTGCCAGCAGCGCTAGGACTAGCGGGATGAGCTCCTACGAGCAGTACTTC.

The V and J genes are TRBV6-5 and TRBJ1-1; D unresolved. Between the trimmed V and J ends, which lost 0 bases and 4 bases, there was a span of 6 bases. Germline V gene sequence: CDR1 MNHEY, CDR2 SVGAGI. The length of the CDR3 is 13 residues. The CDR3 DNA is TGTGCCAGCAGTTACTCACATGGCACTGAAGCTTTCTTT. Translated, it gives CASSYSHGTEAFF.

The gene calls are TRBV19 and TRBJ1-3, with TRBD1 matching 8 bases. The trim removed 4 bases at V and 3 bases at J, leaving 8 bases unmatched. This CDR3 region has 16 residues. Germline V gene lookup returns CDR1 LNHDA and CDR2 SQIVND (reference sequence). The CDR3 is CASSTQTGVFGNTIYF. Written as DNA, the CDR3 is TGTGCCAGTAGTACCCAGACAGGGGTCTTTGGAAACACCATATATTTT.

This sequence joins TRBV11-3 and TRBJ2-1, with 9 bases aligning to TRBD2. The CDR3 length is 15 residues. Germline V CDR1 and CDR2: SGHNT, YENEEA. V dropped 7 bases and J dropped 8; count of bases not matched to a gene: 12. Here the CDR3 DNA reads TGTGCCAGCACCACCTTCTCGCGGGAGGGCCATGAGCAGTTCTTC. Its translation: CASTTFSREGHEQFF.

This clone was seen a single time. The chain carries TRBV9 and TRBJ2-5; 7 bases match TRBD2. This CDR3 has 18 residues. Losses at the gene ends were 4 bases for V and 5 bases for J; bases not matched to a gene: 20. Germline-derived CDR1 and CDR2 are SGDLS and YYNGEE. The CDR3 here is CASSPTASGHTIGETQYF. Written as DNA, the CDR3 is TGTGCCAGCAGCCCAACCGCTAGCGGACACACCATAGGGGAGACCCAGTACTTC.

The V and J genes are TRBV2 and TRBJ1-1; D is possibly TRBD1 (6 bases). V lost 6 bases, J lost 3 bases, and 11 bases lay in between. This CDR3 has 13 amino acids. Germline V gene data show CDR1 as SNHLY and CDR2 as FYNNEI. The CDR3 nucleotides read TGTGCCAGCAGCCCTACAGGGCACACTGAAGCTTTCTTT. Translation gives CASSPTGHTEAFF.

This clone was seen more than once but under ten times. Sequence at one end of the junction differs from germline and may be a read error. This chain connects TRBV25-1 to TRBJ1-2; no clear D. The CDR3 sequence is 11 residues long. The germline V gene has CDR1 MGHDK and CDR2 SYGVNS. The DNA of the CDR3 is TGTGCCAGCAGTGCGGGATATGGCCACACCTTC. It is translated as CASSAGYGHTF.

The chain combines TRBV9 with TRBJ2-7; D may be TRBD1 (5 bases). The CDR3 is 14 residues long. Germline lookup yields CDR1 SGDLS and CDR2 YYNGEE. Trimming shortened V by 4 bases and J by 2 bases, and 13 bases separated the two germline ends. The CDR3 region is CASSPYVGPYEQYF. CDR3 sequence (DNA): TGTGCCAGCAGCCCCTATGTGGGGCCCTACGAGCAGTACTTC.

The chain employs TRBV27 and TRBJ1-5, with 10 positions matching TRBD1. The V segment lost 0 bases and the J segment 2 bases; nucleotides outside the gene matches: 1. CDR3 size: 16 residues. CDR1 and CDR2 (germline): MNHEY, SMNVEV (reference sequence). Here the CDR3 DNA reads TGTGCCAGCAGTTTATCCGGGACAGGGGGCAATCAGCCCCAGCATTTT. This encodes CASSLSGTGGNQPQHF.

This rearrangement joins TRBV29-1 to TRBJ2-1, with D perhaps TRBD1 (5 bases). The germline V gene has CDR1 SQVTM and CDR2 ANQGSEA. Trimming pared 3 bases from V and 1 base from J, leaving 13 bases between. The CDR3 loop spans 15 amino acids. CDR3 in amino acids: CSVEERRGSYNEQFF. Written as DNA, the CDR3 is TGCAGCGTTGAGGAGAGAAGGGGTTCCTACAATGAGCAGTTCTTC.

The J gene is TRBJ2-5, the V gene TRBV27; a weak D match, TRBD1 (5 bases). The V gene lost 1 base and the J gene lost 5 bases, with 20 bases spanning the gap. Germline V gene data show CDR1 as MNHEY and CDR2 as SMNVEV (reference sequence). This CDR3 has 17 amino acids. CDR3 bases: TGTGCCAGCAGTTTATACGGGTCTGTAGGGGTAGGGGAGACCCAGTACTTC. Its protein product is CASSLYGSVGVGETQYF.